What follows are 15 T cell receptor beta chains derived from one specimen sequenced in a study of blood T cell repertoires in COVID-19. Generated by immunoSEQ multiplex PCR, the TCRdb table keeps only in-frame clones and is missing some. The sample contains a few hundred thousand clones, about nine tenths of which appear only once. Sequenced: peripheral blood. Source of these receptors: a man aged 50-60 years with acute or convalescent COVID-19.

The CDR3 sequence is CASSSEGQTYEQYF. The CDR3, as DNA: TGTGCCAGCAGCTCCGAGGGACAGACCTACGAGCAGTACTTC. The gene calls are TRBV13 and TRBJ2-7; the match to TRBD1 covers 7 bases. From germline, CDR1 is PRHDT and CDR2 FYEKMQ (reference sequence). V trimming: 4 bases; J trimming: 2 bases; junction bases outside the gene matches: 5. The length of the CDR3 is 14 residues.

This chain connects TRBV5-4 to TRBJ1-1, with D tentatively TRBD1 (5 bases). The ends were cut back, 0 bases at V and 0 bases at J, with 9 bases in the middle. The CDR3 runs 15 residues. Germline V lookup: CDR1 SGHNT, CDR2 YYREEE (reference sequence). The CDR3 DNA sequence: TGTGCCAGCAGCTTGGAAACAGGTTTGAACACTGAAGCTTTCTTT. Translation gives CASSLETGLNTEAFF.

The chain recombines TRBV7-9 with TRBJ2-1; 9 nucleotides agree with TRBD2. Germline V gene lookup returns CDR1 SEHNR and CDR2 FQNEAQ (reference sequence). The CDR3 runs 15 residues. The ends lost 7 bases at V and 7 bases at J; junction bases unmatched: 11. CDR3: CASTSGTSNFNEQFF. The DNA of the CDR3 is TGTGCCAGCACCTCAGGGACTAGCAATTTTAATGAGCAGTTCTTC.

V and J are TRBV5-1 and TRBJ1-6, with TRBD1 matching 7 bases. The ends lost 4 bases at V and 10 bases at J; junction bases unmatched: 5. The V gene's germline CDR1 is SGHRS and CDR2 YFSETQ. The CDR3 length is 13 residues. The CDR3 DNA follows: TGCGCCAGCAGCCAGGGACAGTCATCACCCCTCCACTTT. This sequence encodes CASSQGQSSPLHF.

This chain uses TRBV18 with TRBJ2-3, with 10 bases lining up with TRBD2. J was trimmed by 1 base and V by 2 bases; bases with no gene match: 3. Germline V gene sequence: CDR1 KGHSH, CDR2 LQKENI. The CDR3 extends over 16 amino acids. The CDR3 reads CASSPERGGRTDTQYF. DNA of the CDR3: TGTGCCAGCTCACCAGAGCGGGGGGGCCGCACAGATACGCAGTATTTT. The whole variable domain, remainder taken from reference TRBV18 and TRBJ2-3, is NAGVMQNPRHLVRRRGQEARLRCSPMKGHSHVYWYRQLPEEGLKFMVYLQKENIIDESGMPKERFSAEFPKEGPSILRIQQVVRGDSAAYFCASSPERGGRTDTQYFGPGTRLTVL.

This clone was detected only once. This chain links TRBV27 with TRBJ1-2, with 7 bases that match TRBD1. Losses at the gene ends were 0 bases for V and 7 bases for J; bases not matched to a gene: 8. This CDR3 has 15 amino acids. Germline CDR1 is MNHEY and CDR2 is SMNVEV (reference sequence). As DNA, the CDR3 is TGTGCCAGCAGTTTATCGTTATACAGGGGAAGTGGCTACACCTTC. Protein product: CASSLSLYRGSGYTF.

The J gene is TRBJ1-3, the V gene TRBV27, with 7 bases lining up with TRBD1. The CDR3 length is 18 residues. CDR1 and CDR2 from the germline V gene are MNHEY and SMNVEV (reference sequence). Germline trimming cut 5 bases from V and 3 bases from J; bases unmatched to any gene: 16. CDR3 nucleotides: TGTGCCAGCAGTCCAAACCGGGACAGCAGCTTTTTTGGAAACACCATATATTTT. It specifies CASSPNRDSSFFGNTIYF.

CDR3 sequence: CASSNDAQGTF. For the CDR3, the DNA is TGTGCCAGTAGTAACGACGCCCAGGGCACCTTC. The chain combines TRBV19 with TRBJ1-2; perhaps TRBD1 as D (5 bases). The germline V and J ends were trimmed by 4 bases and 13 bases, with 13 bases remaining between them. Germline V gene lookup returns CDR1 LNHDA and CDR2 SQIVND (reference sequence). This CDR3 comprises 11 residues. Combining the CDR3 with reference TRBV19 and TRBJ1-2 gives the whole variable domain DGGITQSPKYLFRKEGQNVTLSCEQNLNHDAMYWYRQDPGQGLRLIYYSQIVNDFQKGDIAEGYSVSREKKESFPLTVTSAQKNPTAFYLCASSNDAQGTFGSGTRLTVV.

The gene calls are TRBV9 and TRBJ1-1; 7 nucleotides line up with TRBD1. The CDR3 contains 14 residues. With 4 bases clipped from V and 1 base from J, the junction kept 4 bases outside the gene matches. The germline V gene has CDR1 SGDLS and CDR2 YYNGEE. CDR3 in amino acids: CASSWGTANTEAFF. CDR3 DNA sequence: TGTGCCAGCAGCTGGGGGACAGCGAACACTGAAGCTTTCTTT.

This chain links TRBV6-5 with TRBJ2-6, with 7 nucleotides matching TRBD1. This CDR3 is built from 15 residues. Germline V CDR1 and CDR2: MNHEY, SVGAGI. Trimming at V came to 7 bases and at J to 5 bases, leaving 8 bases not matched to a gene. CDR3 protein: CASTQTGLRANVLTF. For the CDR3, the DNA is TGTGCCAGCACCCAGACAGGGCTGAGGGCCAACGTCCTGACTTTC.

This clone was seen once. The rearrangement links TRBV19 to TRBJ2-1; D uncertain. Germline V gene data show CDR1 as LNHDA and CDR2 as SQIVND (reference sequence). This CDR3 has 16 amino acids. The ends were cut back, 8 bases at V and 0 bases at J, with 17 bases in the middle. The CDR3 is CASGESTTGSYNEQFF. CDR3 sequence (DNA): TGTGCCAGTGGTGAATCCACCACTGGCTCCTACAATGAGCAGTTCTTC.

In its sample, this clone was seen a few times. The chain couples TRBV7-3 to TRBJ2-1; 9 nucleotides line up with TRBD1. Germline V CDR1 and CDR2: SGHTA, FQGTGA. Germline trimming cut 1 base from V and 4 bases from J; bases unmatched to any gene: 2. The CDR3 runs 15 residues. CDR3 sequence: CASSLMGQGYNEQFF. Written as DNA, the CDR3 is TGTGCCAGCAGCTTAATGGGACAGGGTTACAATGAGCAGTTCTTC.

The V call is TRBV2, the J call TRBJ1-1; D is perhaps TRBD1 (5 bases). V shed 4 bases and J shed 5 bases, with 14 bases lying between them. CDR3 length equals 14 residues. CDR1 is SNHLY and CDR2 is FYNNEI in the germline V gene. In nucleotides, the CDR3 is TGTGCCAGCAGTGCCCTCTGGGGGGGGACTGAAGCTTTCTTT. Its protein product is CASSALWGGTEAFF.

The chain has TRBV30 and TRBJ2-3, with unresolved D. CDR1 and CDR2 (germline): GTSNPN, SVGIG (reference sequence). The CDR3 is 12 amino acids. Trimming shortened V by 0 bases and J by 4 bases, and 5 bases separated the two germline ends. For the CDR3, the DNA is TGTGCCTGGAGTGTACGGGCAGATACGCAGTATTTT. It encodes CAWSVRADTQYF.

The chain couples TRBV11-2 to TRBJ1-4; 7 positions match TRBD1. The germline V gene encodes CDR1 SGHAT and CDR2 FQNNGV. V gave up 5 bases and J gave up 4 bases; unmatched junction bases: 7. The length of the CDR3 is 15 residues. DNA for the CDR3: TGTGCCAGCAGCGCCTGGACAGGCGATAATGAAAAACTGTTTTTT. Translated, it gives CASSAWTGDNEKLFF.